These 8 T cell receptor beta chains came from one sample sequenced in a study of T cell repertoires in ileal Crohn's disease. Time point in this sample: neoterminal ileum biopsy at postoperative endoscopy, about 6 months after surgery. This table comes from immunoSEQ multiplex PCR, and its TCRdb copy is limited to in-frame clones, with some not included. This table holds about 60,000 clones, about 89% found once. Sequenced: ileal tissue. These receptors came from an adult with Crohn's disease.

The rearrangement links TRBV4-3 to TRBJ1-4; tentatively, D is TRBD1 (5 bases). The germline V gene has CDR1 LGHNA and CDR2 YSLEER. The CDR3 length is 17 residues. V was shortened by 0 bases and J by 4 bases, with 15 bases between the two germline ends. The CDR3 is CASSQEGGARGNEKLFF. CDR3 nucleotide sequence: TGCGCCAGCAGCCAAGAAGGAGGGGCGCGCGGTAATGAAAAACTGTTTTTT.

The chain uses TRBV19 and TRBJ1-1, with a weak D call TRBD1 (6 bases). The CDR3 runs to 15 residues. Germline CDR1 LNHDA, CDR2 SQIVND (reference sequence). V gave up 3 bases and J gave up 5 bases, with 16 bases separating them. Here the CDR3 DNA reads TGTGCCAGTAGTATGCGATCGGGGGGGCGGACTGAAGCTTTCTTT. Protein sequence: CASSMRSGGRTEAFF.

This rearrangement joins TRBV29-1 to TRBJ1-2; unclear D gene. With 7 bases removed from V and 6 bases from J, the gap between germline ends came to 15 bases. The CDR3 has 12 residues. Germline V gene lookup returns CDR1 SQVTM and CDR2 ANQGSEA. The DNA of the CDR3 is TGCAGCGGACGGGTGGGTTGGGATGGCTACACCTTC. This codes for CSGRVGWDGYTF.

The chain carries TRBV5-6 and TRBJ2-7; 13 bases line up with TRBD2. Germline-derived CDR1 and CDR2 are SGHDT and YYEEEE. This CDR3 has 15 amino acids. J gave up 4 bases and V 6 bases, and 7 bases lay outside the gene matches. The CDR3 DNA follows: TGTGCCAGCATCGGACGACTAGCGGGAGGATACGAGCAGTACTTC. Its protein product is CASIGRLAGGYEQYF.

The gene calls are TRBV9 and TRBJ2-3, with TRBD2 matching over 8 bases. Germline V gives CDR1 SGDLS, CDR2 YYNGEE. With 4 bases clipped from V and 1 base from J, the junction kept 11 bases outside the gene matches. This CDR3 has 17 residues. CDR3 loop: CASSPNIAGGRTDTQYF. The CDR3 region has the DNA TGTGCCAGCAGCCCCAATATTGCGGGAGGCCGCACAGATACGCAGTATTTT.

V is TRBV5-1 and J is TRBJ1-5; D remains unclear. CDR3 size: 17 residues. CDR1 and CDR2 (germline): SGHRS, YFSETQ. Trimming took off 0 bases at V and 5 bases at J, with 18 bases between the two ends. CDR3 loop: CASSLGPVSITHQPQHF. The CDR3 nucleotides read TGCGCCAGCAGCTTGGGCCCAGTATCCATTACCCATCAGCCCCAGCATTTT.

V and J are TRBV11-2 and TRBJ2-1; 12 bases agree with TRBD2. Per the germline V gene, CDR1 is SGHAT and CDR2 is FQNNGV. The CDR3 contains 16 residues. The junction had 9 bases not matched to a gene; V was cut back by 5 bases and J by 7 bases. The CDR3 nucleotides are TGTGCCAGCAGCCGATTTTGGACTAGCGGGGCGAATGAGCAGTTCTTC. It encodes CASSRFWTSGANEQFF.

J is TRBJ2-5 and V is TRBV19; 8 bases agree with TRBD2. The germline V gene encodes CDR1 LNHDA and CDR2 SQIVND (reference sequence). V was pared by 5 bases and J by 2 bases, with 4 bases of the junction left unmatched. This CDR3 spans 14 amino acids. The chain's CDR3 is CASSLTSGQETQYF. The CDR3 bases are TGTGCCAGTAGTCTAACTAGCGGACAAGAGACCCAGTACTTC.